This T cell receptor (beta chain) stems from a study of cytomegalovirus exposure and HLA in healthy donors. Whole-study results and caveats: Through in vitro validation, three CMV-associated chains were shown to be specific for CMV antigens. Across donors, most TCRs were seen rarely, yet some public ones were widespread. It was reportedly the case that the classifier diagnosed cytomegalovirus status with high specificity and sensitivity.

Profiled with immunoSEQ multiplex PCR; TCRdb holds only in-frame clones, not every one. In the table there are 170,000 or so clones, 85% of which are singletons. Comment on this clone: The antigen remains undetermined.

With 0 bases clipped from V and 2 bases from J, the junction kept 7 bases outside the gene matches. CDR1 and CDR2 from the germline V gene are SGHRS and YFSETQ. The CDR3 totals 16 residues. Sequences were obtained from PBMCs. This rearrangement joins TRBV5-1 to TRBJ2-5, with 7 bases aligning to TRBD1. The sequence came from a man aged 18 to 35 in good health and CMV-seropositive. The CDR3 loop reads CASSLEPSGQQETQYF. As DNA, the CDR3 is TGCGCCAGCAGCTTGGAACCTTCGGGACAGCAAGAGACCCAGTACTTC.